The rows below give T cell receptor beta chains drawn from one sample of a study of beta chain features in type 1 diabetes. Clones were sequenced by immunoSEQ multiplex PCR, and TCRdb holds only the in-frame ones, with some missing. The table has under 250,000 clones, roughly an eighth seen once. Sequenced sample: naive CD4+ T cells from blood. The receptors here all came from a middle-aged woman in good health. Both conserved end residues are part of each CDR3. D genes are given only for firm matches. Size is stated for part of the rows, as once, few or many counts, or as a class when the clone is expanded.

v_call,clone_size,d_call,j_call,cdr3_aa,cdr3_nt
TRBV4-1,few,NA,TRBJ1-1,CASSQAEGLHTEAFF,TGCGCCAGCAGCCAAGCTGAGGGCTTACACACTGAAGCTTTCTTT
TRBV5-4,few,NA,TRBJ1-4,CASSFWGQGNEKLFF,TGTGCCAGCAGCTTTTGGGGGCAGGGTAATGAAAAACTGTTTTTT
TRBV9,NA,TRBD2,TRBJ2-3,CASSLAGKSTDTQYF,TGTGCCAGCAGCCTAGCGGGGAAGAGCACAGATACGCAGTATTTT
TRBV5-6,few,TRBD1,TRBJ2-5,CASRDGTGPRQETQYF,TGTGCCAGCAGAGATGGGACAGGGCCCCGCCAAGAGACCCAGTACTTC
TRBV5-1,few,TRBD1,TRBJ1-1,CASSLYPGQARFGNTEAFF,TGCGCCAGCAGCTTGTACCCGGGACAGGCCCGATTTGGGAACACTGAAGCTTTCTTT
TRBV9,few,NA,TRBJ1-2,CASSVASLEGGGYTF,TGTGCCAGCAGCGTAGCTTCGCTTGAAGGGGGTGGCTACACCTTC
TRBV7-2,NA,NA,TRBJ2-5,CASSLGPDSQETQYF,TGTGCCAGCAGCTTAGGCCCAGATTCCCAAGAGACCCAGTACTTC
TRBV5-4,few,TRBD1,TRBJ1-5,CASSVQGQGFSYQPQHF,TGTGCCAGCAGCGTTCAGGGACAGGGGTTTTCGTATCAGCCCCAGCATTTT
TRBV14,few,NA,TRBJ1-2,CASSHGGQWVRGYGYTF,TGTGCCAGCAGCCATGGCGGACAGTGGGTTCGCGGCTATGGCTACACCTTC
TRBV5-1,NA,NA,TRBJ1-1,CASSLQGGGDTEAFF,TGCGCCAGCAGCTTACAAGGTGGAGGGGACACTGAAGCTTTCTTT
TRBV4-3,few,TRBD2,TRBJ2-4,CASSQSGGGAKNIQYF,TGCGCCAGCAGCCAAAGCGGGGGAGGGGCCAAAAACATTCAGTACTTC
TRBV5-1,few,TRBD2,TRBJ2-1,CASSRGGGQSSYNEQFF,TGCGCCAGCAGCCGGGGCGGGGGGCAGAGCTCCTACAATGAGCAGTTCTTC
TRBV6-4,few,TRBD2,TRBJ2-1,CASSDSPGGGTYNEQFF,TGTGCCAGCAGTGACTCGCCGGGCGGGGGGACCTACAATGAGCAGTTCTTC
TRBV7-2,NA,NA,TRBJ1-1,CASSPRMNTEAFF,TGTGCCAGCAGCCCCAGGATGAACACTGAAGCTTTCTTT
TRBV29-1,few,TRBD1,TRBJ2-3,CSVGQGADTQYF,TGCAGCGTTGGACAGGGTGCAGATACGCAGTATTTT
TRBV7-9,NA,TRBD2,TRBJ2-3,CASSPGLAGEDTQYF,TGTGCCAGCAGCCCGGGACTAGCGGGGGAAGATACGCAGTATTTT
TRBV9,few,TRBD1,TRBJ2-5,CASSADRGLETQYF,TGTGCCAGCAGCGCGGACAGGGGGCTCGAGACCCAGTACTTC
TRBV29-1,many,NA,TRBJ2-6,CSVGSVSGANVLTF,TGCAGCGTCGGCAGCGTCTCTGGGGCCAACGTCCTGACTTTC
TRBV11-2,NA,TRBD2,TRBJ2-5,CASSRGMRGDQETQYF,TGTGCCAGCAGCAGGGGGATGCGGGGGGACCAAGAGACCCAGTACTTC
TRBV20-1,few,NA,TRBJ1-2,CSAKRDYGYTF,TGCAGTGCGAAGCGAGACTATGGCTACACCTTC
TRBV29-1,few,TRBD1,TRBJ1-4,CSVAGTGGSTNEKLFF,TGCAGCGTCGCCGGGACAGGGGGCTCAACTAATGAAAAACTGTTTTTT
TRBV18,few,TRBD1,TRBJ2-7,CASSPGQGAYEQYF,TGTGCCAGCTCACCGGGACAGGGGGCGTACGAGCAGTACTTC
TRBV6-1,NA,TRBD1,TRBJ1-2,CASSAGTGGYTF,TGTGCCAGCAGTGCCGGGACAGGTGGCTACACCTTC
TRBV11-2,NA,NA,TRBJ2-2,CASSLMTLNTGELFF,TGTGCCAGCAGCTTAATGACTCTAAACACCGGGGAGCTGTTTTTT
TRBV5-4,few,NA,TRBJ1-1,CASSLAETGPAEAFF,TGTGCCAGCAGCTTGGCTGAAACAGGGCCCGCTGAAGCTTTCTTT
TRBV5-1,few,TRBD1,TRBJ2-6,CASTRQGAAGANVLTF,TGCGCCAGCACCCGACAGGGGGCTGCTGGGGCCAACGTCCTGACTTTC
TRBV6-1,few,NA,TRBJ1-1,CASSEGQGGATEAFF,TGTGCCAGCAGTGAAGGGCAGGGAGGAGCCACTGAAGCTTTCTTT
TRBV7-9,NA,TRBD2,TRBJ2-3,CASSLSKRGGRGTDTQYF,TGTGCCAGCAGCTTATCCAAGCGGGGGGGCAGAGGCACAGATACGCAGTATTTT
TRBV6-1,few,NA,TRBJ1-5,CASTRSYNQPQHF,TGTGCCAGCACGAGGTCCTATAATCAGCCCCAGCATTTT
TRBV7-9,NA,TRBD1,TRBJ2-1,CASSGQGDEQFF,TGTGCCAGCAGCGGACAGGGCGATGAGCAGTTCTTC
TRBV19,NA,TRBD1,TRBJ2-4,CASSIVTGAAKNIQYF,TGTGCCAGTAGTATCGTCACAGGGGCAGCCAAAAACATTCAGTACTTC
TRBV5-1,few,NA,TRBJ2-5,CASSPSLGGAVLTQETQYF,TGCGCCAGCAGCCCCTCCCTAGGGGGGGCAGTTTTGACCCAAGAGACCCAGTACTTC